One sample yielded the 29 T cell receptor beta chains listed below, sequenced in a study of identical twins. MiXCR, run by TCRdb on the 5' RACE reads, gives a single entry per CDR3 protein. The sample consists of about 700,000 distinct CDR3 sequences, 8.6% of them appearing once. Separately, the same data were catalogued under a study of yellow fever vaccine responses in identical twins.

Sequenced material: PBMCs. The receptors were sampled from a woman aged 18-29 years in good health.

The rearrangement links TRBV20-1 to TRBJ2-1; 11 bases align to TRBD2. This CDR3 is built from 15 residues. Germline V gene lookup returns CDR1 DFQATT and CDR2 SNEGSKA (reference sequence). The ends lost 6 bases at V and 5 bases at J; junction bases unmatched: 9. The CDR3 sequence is CSAHRLGLADNEQFF. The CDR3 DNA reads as TGCAGTGCCCACCGATTGGGACTAGCGGACAATGAGCAGTTCTTC.

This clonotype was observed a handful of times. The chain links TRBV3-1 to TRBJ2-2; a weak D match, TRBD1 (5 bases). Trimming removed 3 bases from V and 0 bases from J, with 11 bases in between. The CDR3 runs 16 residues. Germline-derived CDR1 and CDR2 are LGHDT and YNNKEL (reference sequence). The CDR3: CASSHTRAPNTGELFF. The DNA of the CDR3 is TGTGCCAGCAGCCACACCAGGGCGCCGAACACCGGGGAGCTGTTTTTT.

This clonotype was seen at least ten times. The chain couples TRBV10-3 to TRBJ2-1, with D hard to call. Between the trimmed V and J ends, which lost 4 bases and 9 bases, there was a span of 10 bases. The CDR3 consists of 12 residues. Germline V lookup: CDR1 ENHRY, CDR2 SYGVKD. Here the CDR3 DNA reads TGTGCCATCAGTGGAAAGACGGTTGAGCAGTTCTTC. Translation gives CAISGKTVEQFF.

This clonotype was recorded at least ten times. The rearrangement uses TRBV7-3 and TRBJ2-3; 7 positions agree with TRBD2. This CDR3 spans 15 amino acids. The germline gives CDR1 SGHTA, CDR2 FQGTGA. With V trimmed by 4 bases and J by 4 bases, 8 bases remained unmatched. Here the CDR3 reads CASSSTSNLADTQYF. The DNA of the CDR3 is TGTGCCAGCAGCTCGACTAGCAATCTCGCAGATACGCAGTATTTT.

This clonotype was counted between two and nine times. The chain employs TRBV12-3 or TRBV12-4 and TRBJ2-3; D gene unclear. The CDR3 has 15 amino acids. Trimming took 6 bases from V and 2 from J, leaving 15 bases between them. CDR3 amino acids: CASRASSAYTDTQYF. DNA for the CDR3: TGTGCCAGCAGGGCCTCGAGCGCTTACACAGATACGCAGTATTTT.

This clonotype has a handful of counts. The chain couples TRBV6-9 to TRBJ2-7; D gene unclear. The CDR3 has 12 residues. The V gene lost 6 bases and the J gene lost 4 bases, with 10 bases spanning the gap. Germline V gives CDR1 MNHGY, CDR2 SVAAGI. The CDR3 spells CASRLFLYEQYF. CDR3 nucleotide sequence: TGTGCCAGCAGGCTCTTTTTATACGAGCAGTACTTC.

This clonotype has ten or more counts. The CDR3 loop reads CASSEGPQGPDTQYF. The CDR3 DNA reads TGTGCCAGCAGTGAGGGACCACAGGGCCCAGATACGCAGTATTTT. V usage is TRBV6-4 and J usage is TRBJ2-3; the D gene is possibly TRBD1 (6 bases). Germline CDR1 and CDR2: MRHNA and SNTAGT. This CDR3 spans 15 amino acids. The germline V and J ends were trimmed by 3 bases and 4 bases, with 14 bases remaining between them.

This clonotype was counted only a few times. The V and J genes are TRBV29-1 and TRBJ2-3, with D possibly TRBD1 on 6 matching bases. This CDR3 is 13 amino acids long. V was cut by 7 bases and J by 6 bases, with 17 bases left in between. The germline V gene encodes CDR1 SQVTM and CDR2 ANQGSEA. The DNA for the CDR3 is TGCAGCGCCGTCACAGGGTGGGGGGATACGCAGTATTTT. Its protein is CSAVTGWGDTQYF.

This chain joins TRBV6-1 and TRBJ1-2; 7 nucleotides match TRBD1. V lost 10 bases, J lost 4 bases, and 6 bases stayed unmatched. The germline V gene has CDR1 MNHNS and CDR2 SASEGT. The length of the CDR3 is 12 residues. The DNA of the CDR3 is TGTGCCACCTCGACAGGGACCTATGGCTACACCTTC. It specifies CATSTGTYGYTF.

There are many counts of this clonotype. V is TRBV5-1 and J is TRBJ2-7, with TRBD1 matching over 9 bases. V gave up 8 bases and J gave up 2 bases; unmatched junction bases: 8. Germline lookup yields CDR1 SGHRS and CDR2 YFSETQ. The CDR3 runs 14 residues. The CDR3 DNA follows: TGCGCCAGTCAGGACAGGGGAGGGCCCTACGAGCAGTACTTC. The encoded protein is CASQDRGGPYEQYF.

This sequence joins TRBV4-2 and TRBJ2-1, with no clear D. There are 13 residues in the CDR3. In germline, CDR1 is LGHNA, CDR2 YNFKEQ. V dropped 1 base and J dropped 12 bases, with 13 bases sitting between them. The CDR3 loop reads CASSQGLTAGQFF. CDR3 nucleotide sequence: TGTGCCAGCAGCCAAGGGCTAACGGCTGGGCAGTTCTTC.

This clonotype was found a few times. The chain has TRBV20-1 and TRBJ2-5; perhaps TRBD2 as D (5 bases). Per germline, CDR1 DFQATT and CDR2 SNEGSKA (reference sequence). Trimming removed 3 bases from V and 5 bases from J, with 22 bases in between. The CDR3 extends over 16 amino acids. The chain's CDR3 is CSASGATLLRGETQYF. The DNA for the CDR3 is TGCAGTGCTAGTGGAGCGACACTTTTGCGAGGGGAGACCCAGTACTTC.

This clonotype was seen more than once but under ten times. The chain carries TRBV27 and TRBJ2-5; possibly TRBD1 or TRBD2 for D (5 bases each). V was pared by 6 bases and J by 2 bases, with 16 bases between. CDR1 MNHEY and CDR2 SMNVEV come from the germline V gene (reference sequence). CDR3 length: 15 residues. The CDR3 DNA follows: TGTGCCAGCAGGACTTGGGACGGTCCTCAAGAGACCCAGTACTTC. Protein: CASRTWDGPQETQYF.

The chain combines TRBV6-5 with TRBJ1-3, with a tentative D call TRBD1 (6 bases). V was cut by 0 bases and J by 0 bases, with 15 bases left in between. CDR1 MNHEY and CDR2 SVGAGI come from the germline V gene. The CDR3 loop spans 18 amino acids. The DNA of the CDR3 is TGTGCCAGCAGTTACTCGGAGCTTACAGGGTTCTCTGGAAACACCATATATTTT. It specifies CASSYSELTGFSGNTIYF.

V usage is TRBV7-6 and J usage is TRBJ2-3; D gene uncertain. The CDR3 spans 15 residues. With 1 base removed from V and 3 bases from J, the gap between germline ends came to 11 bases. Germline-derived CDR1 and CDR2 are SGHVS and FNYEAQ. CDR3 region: CASSLGSGLTDTQYF. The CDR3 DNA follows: TGTGCCAGCAGCTTAGGATCTGGGTTAACAGATACGCAGTATTTT.

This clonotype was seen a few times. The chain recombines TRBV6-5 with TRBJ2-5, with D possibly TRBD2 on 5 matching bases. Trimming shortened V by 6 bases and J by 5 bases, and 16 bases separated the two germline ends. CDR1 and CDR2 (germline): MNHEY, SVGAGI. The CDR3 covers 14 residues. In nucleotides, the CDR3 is TGTGCCAGCAGCTACGAAACCCCGGGGGAGACCCAGTACTTC. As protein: CASSYETPGETQYF.

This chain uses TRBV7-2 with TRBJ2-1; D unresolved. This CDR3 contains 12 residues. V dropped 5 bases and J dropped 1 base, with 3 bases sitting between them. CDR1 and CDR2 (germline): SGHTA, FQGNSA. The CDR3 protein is CASSKSYNEQFF. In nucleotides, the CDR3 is TGTGCCAGCAGCAAGTCCTACAATGAGCAGTTCTTC.

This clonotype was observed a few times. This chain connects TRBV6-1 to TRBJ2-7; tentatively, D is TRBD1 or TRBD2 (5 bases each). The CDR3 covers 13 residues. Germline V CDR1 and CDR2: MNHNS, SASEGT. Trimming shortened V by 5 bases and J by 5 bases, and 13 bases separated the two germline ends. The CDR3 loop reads CASSTVGGHEQYF. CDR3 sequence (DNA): TGTGCCAGCAGTACAGTTGGGGGACACGAGCAGTACTTC.

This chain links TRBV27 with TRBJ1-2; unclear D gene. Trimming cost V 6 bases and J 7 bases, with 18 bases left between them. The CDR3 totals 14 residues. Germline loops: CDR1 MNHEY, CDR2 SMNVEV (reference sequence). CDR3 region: CASRPDGGVLGYTF. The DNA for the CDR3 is TGTGCCAGCAGGCCGGACGGTGGGGTCCTTGGCTACACCTTC.

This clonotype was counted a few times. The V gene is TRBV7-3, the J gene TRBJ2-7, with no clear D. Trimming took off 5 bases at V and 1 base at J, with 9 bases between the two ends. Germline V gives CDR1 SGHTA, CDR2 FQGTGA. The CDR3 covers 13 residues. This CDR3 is CASSISTSYEQYF. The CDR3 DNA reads TGTGCCAGCAGCATCTCCACTTCCTACGAGCAGTACTTC.

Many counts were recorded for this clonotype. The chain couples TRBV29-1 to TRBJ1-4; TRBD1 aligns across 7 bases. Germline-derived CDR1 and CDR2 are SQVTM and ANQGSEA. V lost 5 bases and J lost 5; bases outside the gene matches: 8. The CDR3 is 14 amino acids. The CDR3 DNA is TGCAGCGTTAGGCATTCGGGACAGAATGAAAAACTGTTTTTT. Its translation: CSVRHSGQNEKLFF. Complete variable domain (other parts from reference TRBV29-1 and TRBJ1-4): SAVISQKPSRDICQRGTSLTIQCQVDSQVTMMFWYRQQPGQSLTLIATANQGSEATYESGFVIDKFPISRPNLTFSTLTVSNMSPEDSSIYLCSVRHSGQNEKLFFGSGTQLSVL.

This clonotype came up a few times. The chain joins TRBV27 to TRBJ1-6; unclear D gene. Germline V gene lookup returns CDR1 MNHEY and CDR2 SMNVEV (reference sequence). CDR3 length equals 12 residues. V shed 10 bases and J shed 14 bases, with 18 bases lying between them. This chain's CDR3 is CATGPDRWSLHF. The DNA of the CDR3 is TGTGCCACCGGGCCCGACCGATGGTCCCTCCACTTT.

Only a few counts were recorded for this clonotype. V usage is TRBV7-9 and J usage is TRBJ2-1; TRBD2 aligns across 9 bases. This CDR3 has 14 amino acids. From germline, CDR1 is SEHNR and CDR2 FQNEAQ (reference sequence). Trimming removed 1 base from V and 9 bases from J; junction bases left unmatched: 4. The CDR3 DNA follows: TGTGCCAGCAGCTTAGTACTAGCGGGCTTTGAGCAGTTCTTC. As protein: CASSLVLAGFEQFF.

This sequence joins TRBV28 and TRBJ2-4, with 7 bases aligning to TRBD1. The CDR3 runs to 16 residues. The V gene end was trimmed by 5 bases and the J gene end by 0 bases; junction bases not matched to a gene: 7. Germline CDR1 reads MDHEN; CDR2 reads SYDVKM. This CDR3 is CASSETGSLAKNIQYF. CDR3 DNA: TGTGCCAGCAGTGAGACAGGGTCCCTAGCCAAAAACATTCAGTACTTC.

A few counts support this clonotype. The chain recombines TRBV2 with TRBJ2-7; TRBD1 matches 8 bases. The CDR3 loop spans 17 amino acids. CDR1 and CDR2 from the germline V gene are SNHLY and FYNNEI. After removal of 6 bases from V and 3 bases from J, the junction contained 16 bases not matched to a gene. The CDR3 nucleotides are TGTGCCAGCAGCTGGGGGGATCAGGGGGCGCGGTACTACGAGCAGTACTTC. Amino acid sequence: CASSWGDQGARYYEQYF.

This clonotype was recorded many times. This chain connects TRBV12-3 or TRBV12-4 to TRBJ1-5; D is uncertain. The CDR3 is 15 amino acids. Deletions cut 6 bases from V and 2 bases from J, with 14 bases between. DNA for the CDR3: TGTGCCAGCAGCCAAAACAGTGGGGGCAATCAGCCCCAGCATTTT. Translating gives CASSQNSGGNQPQHF.

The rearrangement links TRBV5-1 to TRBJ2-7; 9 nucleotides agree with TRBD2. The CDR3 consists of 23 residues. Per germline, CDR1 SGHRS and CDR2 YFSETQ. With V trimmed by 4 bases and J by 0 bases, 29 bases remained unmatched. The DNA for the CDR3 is TGCGCCAGCAGCCCAAGAAGACAGGGAGGCATAAGCGGGGGGCCCAAGCACTCCTACGAGCAGTACTTC. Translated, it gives CASSPRRQGGISGGPKHSYEQYF.

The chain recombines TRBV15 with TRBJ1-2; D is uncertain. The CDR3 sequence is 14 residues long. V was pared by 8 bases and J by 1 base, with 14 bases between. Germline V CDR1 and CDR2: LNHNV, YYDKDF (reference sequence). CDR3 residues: CATAGPQNNYGYTF. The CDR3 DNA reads TGTGCCACCGCCGGGCCACAGAATAACTATGGCTACACCTTC.

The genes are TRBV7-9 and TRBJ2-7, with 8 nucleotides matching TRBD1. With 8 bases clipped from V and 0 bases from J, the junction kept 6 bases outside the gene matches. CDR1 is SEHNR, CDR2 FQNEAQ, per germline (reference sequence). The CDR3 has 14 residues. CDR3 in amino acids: CASASGGLSYEQYF. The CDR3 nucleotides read TGTGCCAGCGCCTCAGGGGGCCTCTCCTACGAGCAGTACTTC. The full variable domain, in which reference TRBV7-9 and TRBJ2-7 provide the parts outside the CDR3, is DTGVSQNPRHKITKRGQNVTFRCDPISEHNRLYWYRQTLGQGPEFLTYFQNEAQLEKSRLLSDRFSAERPKGSFSTLEIQRTEQGDSAMYLCASASGGLSYEQYFGPGTRLTVT.